This T cell receptor (beta chain) was identified during a study of blood T cell repertoires in COVID-19. Study-level information: Donors in the United States, Italy and Spain gave samples during acute or convalescent COVID-19. T cells, B-cell-depleted T cells, or PBMCs provided the cDNA or gDNA that served as material.

In the original processing: Estimation of nucleated cell counts was performed using reference gene primer amplification. Here immunoSEQ multiplex PCR was the method, and the copy in TCRdb shows in-frame clones only, minus some. V, J and clone size were drawn from that table, and D and trimming were deduced from the DNA. The table has over 85,000 clones, about 90% seen once; the top ten hold 6.5% to 9.5%. Germline-derived CDR1 and CDR2 are SGHTA and FQGNSA. This CDR3 is built from 14 residues. V was cut by 1 base and J by 3 bases, with 10 bases left in between. The specimen was peripheral blood. This TCR was recovered from a woman in her seventies with acute or convalescent COVID-19. The J gene is TRBJ2-7, the V gene TRBV7-2; a possible D gene is TRBD2 (5 bases). Here the CDR3 reads CASSLVLGVYEQYF. The CDR3 nucleotides read TGTGCCAGCAGCTTAGTGCTCGGGGTCTACGAGCAGTACTTC.